Below are 29 T cell receptor beta chains sequenced from a single sample in a study of OX40 agonist ivuxolimab in advanced cancers. Receptor amplification or capture employed the immunoSEQ multiplex PCR assay. TCRdb mirrors the immuneACCESS table, restricted to in-frame sequences. Some clones are absent from its copies; in checked studies, under half trace to an unresolved V gene, and the reason for the others is unknown. This sample is represented by roughly 81,000 clones; around 89% of them were singletons. The top ten clonotypes cover about 0.45% of the sample. The sequencing here drew on CD4+ or CD8+ T cells sorted from blood, taken in a trial of the OX40 agonist ivuxolimab. The source is an adult with an advanced solid tumor such as melanoma, head and neck, liver or kidney cancer.

The chain recombines TRBV9 with TRBJ1-3; D not certain. The CDR3 consists of 14 residues. The V gene's germline CDR1 is SGDLS and CDR2 YYNGEE. V was clipped by 0 bases and J by 0 bases, with 4 bases between them. This CDR3 reads CASSVDGSGNTIYF. In nucleotides, the CDR3 is TGTGCCAGCAGCGTAGACGGCTCTGGAAACACCATATATTTT. The entire variable domain, with the rest obtained from reference TRBV9 and TRBJ1-3, is as follows: DSGVTQTPKHLITATGQRVTLRCSPRSGDLSVYWYQQSLDQGLQFLIQYYNGEERAKGNILERFSAQQFPDLHSELNLSSLELGDSALYFCASSVDGSGNTIYFGEGSWLTVV.

The rearrangement uses TRBV7-3 and TRBJ2-1; a possible D gene is TRBD1 (6 bases). The CDR3 is 13 amino acids. Trimming removed 5 bases from V and 6 bases from J, with 11 bases in between. Germline lookup yields CDR1 SGHTA and CDR2 FQGTGA. This CDR3 is CASSLDRTNEQFF. The CDR3 DNA reads as TGTGCCAGCAGCCTGGACAGAACCAATGAGCAGTTCTTC.

The rearrangement uses TRBV27 and TRBJ2-7; D gene ambiguous. CDR3 length: 13 amino acids. Per germline, CDR1 MNHEY and CDR2 SMNVEV (reference sequence). Trimming pared 3 bases from V and 3 bases from J, leaving 9 bases between. For the CDR3, the DNA is TGTGCCAGCAGTTTGGGGATCTACTACGAGCAGTACTTC. This codes for CASSLGIYYEQYF.

The rearrangement joins TRBV7-2 to TRBJ2-7, with D possibly matching TRBD1 (5 bases). V shed 5 bases and J shed 3 bases, with 23 bases lying between them. Germline values: CDR1 SGHTA, CDR2 FQGNSA. This CDR3 is built from 17 residues. The DNA for the CDR3 is TGTGCCAGCAGCCCAAATGCGGCAGGGTCAGTCCACTACGAGCAGTACTTC. It specifies CASSPNAAGSVHYEQYF.

The rearrangement joins TRBV9 to TRBJ1-6; the D gene is possibly TRBD1 (6 bases). The germline V gene encodes CDR1 SGDLS and CDR2 YYNGEE. This CDR3 has 15 residues. V lost 4 bases and J lost 8, with 16 bases in between. The DNA of the CDR3 is TGTGCCAGCAGCTTAGAAGTGGGACAACATTCACCCCTCCACTTT. This translates into CASSLEVGQHSPLHF.

The V call is TRBV5-1, the J call TRBJ2-1; TRBD1 aligns across 9 bases. The CDR3 is 14 residues long. Germline CDR1 SGHRS, CDR2 YFSETQ. Unmatched junction bases numbered 6, after V lost 4 bases and J lost 7 bases. The CDR3, as DNA: TGCGCCAGCAGCCGGGACAGGGATGGGAATGAGCAGTTCTTC. It encodes CASSRDRDGNEQFF.

The chain couples TRBV19 to TRBJ2-5; D not certain. The V end was cut by 1 base, the J end by 3 bases, with 9 bases between. Germline V gene sequence: CDR1 LNHDA, CDR2 SQIVND (reference sequence). CDR3 size: 14 residues. The CDR3 DNA reads as TGTGCCAGTAGTATAGGGCTAGTTGAAGAGACCCAGTACTTC. Translation gives CASSIGLVEETQYF.

The genes are TRBV25-1 and TRBJ1-4, with D uncertain. The V end lost 3 bases, the J end lost 8 bases, and 13 bases lay between the germline ends. The CDR3 spans 14 residues. Germline V gives CDR1 MGHDK, CDR2 SYGVNS. CDR3 region: CASSDSLAGEKLFF. CDR3 nucleotide sequence: TGTGCCAGCAGTGATTCCCTAGCTGGGGAAAAACTGTTTTTT.

In nucleotides, the CDR3 is TGCGCCAGCACGAAGAGTCGCGGCTACACCTTC. It yields the protein CASTKSRGYTF. The chain is built from TRBV10-1 and TRBJ1-2; D unresolved. V was cut by 7 bases and J by 8 bases, with 11 bases left in between. Germline V lookup: CDR1 WNHNN, CDR2 SYGVQD (reference sequence). CDR3 length: 11 amino acids.

The chain uses TRBV6-5 and TRBJ1-4; D not certain. Deletions cut 4 bases from V and 4 bases from J, with 10 bases between. The CDR3 is made up of 14 amino acids. The germline CDR1 and CDR2 sequences are MNHEY and SVGAGI. CDR3 loop: CASSSGALNEKLFF. Written as DNA, the CDR3 is TGTGCCAGCAGTTCAGGAGCCCTTAATGAAAAACTGTTTTTT.

CDR3 sequence reads: CASSLQGAKYNEQFF. CDR3 coding DNA: TGCGCCAGCAGCCTTCAGGGGGCGAAGTACAATGAGCAGTTCTTC. The chain is built from TRBV4-1 and TRBJ2-1, with 8 nucleotides matching TRBD1. V dropped 4 bases and J dropped 4; count of bases not matched to a gene: 6. From germline, CDR1 is MGHRA and CDR2 YSYEKL. The CDR3 loop spans 15 amino acids.

This chain links TRBV5-1 with TRBJ2-5; D unresolved. Per germline, CDR1 SGHRS and CDR2 YFSETQ. CDR3 length equals 13 residues. Trimming cost V 4 bases and J 1 base, with 8 bases left between them. The CDR3 loop reads CASSPGSQETQYF. Here the CDR3 DNA reads TGCGCCAGCAGCCCGGGCTCCCAAGAGACCCAGTACTTC.

This clone was seen only a few times. The chain employs TRBV7-3 and TRBJ2-3; TRBD2 might be the D (6 bases). V was pared by 5 bases and J by 5 bases, with 17 bases between. CDR1 and CDR2 from the germline V gene are SGHTA and FQGTGA. The CDR3 has 15 residues. The CDR3 DNA reads as TGTGCCAGCAGCCCGACCGGTTCGGGGGAAGATACGCAGTATTTT. This gives the protein CASSPTGSGEDTQYF.

J is TRBJ2-7 and V is TRBV21-1; TRBD1, the table's D call, was not compared with the DNA. TRBV21-1 represents a pseudogene. CDR3 length equals 15 residues. The CDR3 reads CASTKTGELFREQYF. CDR3 DNA sequence: TGTGCCAGCACCAAGACAGGGGAATTATTCCGCGAGCAGTACTTC.

The chain links TRBV9 to TRBJ1-3; D unclear. Germline V gene lookup returns CDR1 SGDLS and CDR2 YYNGEE. The CDR3 loop spans 16 amino acids. V lost 0 bases and J lost 1, with 11 bases in between. CDR3 sequence: CASSVEGVRSGNTIYF. CDR3 sequence (DNA): TGTGCCAGCAGCGTAGAGGGAGTTCGGTCTGGAAACACCATATATTTT.

Comments on this clone: The CDR3 does not close with the conserved phenylalanine or tryptophan, likely indicating a read error. This chain joins TRBV6-1 and TRBJ1-6; D gene ambiguous. Trimming took off 4 bases at V and 7 bases at J, with 14 bases between the two ends. The V gene's germline CDR1 is MNHNS and CDR2 SASEGT. The CDR3 runs 15 residues. The CDR3 region has the DNA TGTGCCAGCAGTGGAAGAACAGCCGGAAATTCACCCCTCCACCTT. Its protein product is CASSGRTAGNSPLHL.

V gene TRBV19 combines with J gene TRBJ1-2; 7 bases map to TRBD1. V was clipped by 5 bases and J by 8 bases; unmatched bases: 11. Germline values: CDR1 LNHDA, CDR2 SQIVND (reference sequence). The CDR3 consists of 14 residues. This CDR3 is CASSVDRDLSGYTF. DNA of the CDR3: TGTGCCAGTAGTGTTGACAGGGATTTGAGCGGCTACACCTTC.

The chain is built from TRBV28 and TRBJ1-1; D is possibly TRBD1 (5 bases). The CDR3 has 14 residues. Germline V gives CDR1 MDHEN, CDR2 SYDVKM. V gave up 9 bases and J gave up 5 bases, with 19 bases separating them. The DNA for the CDR3 is TGTGCCAGTGATCCTCAGGGCATGGGGACTGAAGCTTTCTTT. Translated, it gives CASDPQGMGTEAFF.

As to this clone: Other DNA sequences in the same sample also yield this CDR3. V gene TRBV6-5 combines with J gene TRBJ2-7; possible D gene TRBD1, 6 bases. The CDR3 is 12 residues long. From germline, CDR1 is MNHEY and CDR2 SVGAGI. Between the trimmed V and J ends, which lost 6 bases and 4 bases, there was a span of 10 bases. In DNA, the CDR3 is TGTGCCAGCAGAGGCAGGGGTTACGAGCAGTACTTC. This codes for CASRGRGYEQYF.

The V call is TRBV19, the J call TRBJ2-7, with a tentative D call TRBD1 (5 bases). Between the trimmed V and J ends, which lost 5 bases and 5 bases, there was a span of 16 bases. Germline V gene lookup returns CDR1 LNHDA and CDR2 SQIVND (reference sequence). This CDR3 contains 14 residues. This chain's CDR3 is CASSHRQSTHEQYF. The CDR3 DNA reads TGTGCCAGTAGTCATCGACAGTCAACTCACGAGCAGTACTTC.

The J gene is TRBJ1-2, the V gene TRBV5-1, with 8 positions matching TRBD1. The V and J ends lost 4 bases and 2 bases, in that order; junction bases with no gene match: 4. This CDR3 has 14 amino acids. The V gene's germline CDR1 is SGHRS and CDR2 YFSETQ. The CDR3 DNA reads as TGCGCCAGCAGCCCGGGACAGGAAAACTATGGCTACACCTTC. Its protein product is CASSPGQENYGYTF.

The genes are TRBV10-1 and TRBJ2-1; 10 nucleotides line up with TRBD1. The germline V gene encodes CDR1 WNHNN and CDR2 SYGVQD (reference sequence). Germline trimming cut 4 bases from V and 8 bases from J; bases unmatched to any gene: 5. There are 14 residues in the CDR3. CDR3 nucleotide sequence: TGCGCCAGCAGTGCCGGGACAGGGGCGGATGAGCAGTTCTTC. It codes for CASSAGTGADEQFF.

The chain combines TRBV2 with TRBJ1-5; 11 bases map to TRBD1. J lost 6 bases, V lost 6 bases, and 4 bases had no gene match. In germline, CDR1 is SNHLY, CDR2 FYNNEI. This CDR3 contains 14 residues. Written as DNA, the CDR3 is TGTGCCAGCAGCCTGGGACAGGGGGGTCAGCCCCAGCATTTT. It yields the protein CASSLGQGGQPQHF. Using reference TRBV2 and TRBJ1-5 for the parts outside the CDR3, the full variable domain is EPEVTQTPSHQVTQMGQEVILRCVPISNHLYFYWYRQILGQKVEFLVSFYNNEISEKSEIFDDQFSVERPDGSNFTLKIRSTKLEDSAMYFCASSLGQGGQPQHFGDGTRLSIL.

V is TRBV10-3 and J is TRBJ1-1, with D unclear. V was trimmed by 0 bases and J by 13 bases, leaving 12 bases between them. The CDR3 is made up of 12 amino acids. The germline CDR1 and CDR2 sequences are ENHRY and SYGVKD. The CDR3 coding sequence is TGTGCCATCAGTGAGTCGGGAAGGGTTGGTTTCTTT. Residues: CAISESGRVGFF.

The V call is TRBV6-6, the J call TRBJ2-5; D not resolved. Germline assignment: CDR1 MNHNY and CDR2 SVGAGI (reference sequence). The CDR3 runs to 12 residues. V was clipped by 1 base and J by 2 bases, with 2 bases between them. In DNA form, the CDR3 reads TGTGCCAGCAGTTACTTACAAGAGACCCAGTACTTC. It codes for CASSYLQETQYF.

This clone showed up just once. This rearrangement joins TRBV9 to TRBJ2-3, with D tentatively TRBD1 (6 bases). V was pared by 4 bases and J by 0 bases, with 9 bases between. CDR3 length: 14 amino acids. Germline V lookup: CDR1 SGDLS, CDR2 YYNGEE. The CDR3 loop is CASSPQGSTDTQYF. CDR3 bases: TGTGCCAGCAGCCCTCAGGGGAGCACAGATACGCAGTATTTT.

This clone was observed a handful of times. The V call is TRBV4-3, the J call TRBJ2-1, with D uncertain. The CDR3 consists of 14 residues. From germline, CDR1 is LGHNA and CDR2 YSLEER. The V and J ends lost 0 bases and 6 bases respectively, with 9 bases between them. Here the CDR3 reads CASSQEINSNEQFF. The CDR3 nucleotides are TGCGCCAGCAGCCAAGAAATTAACAGCAATGAGCAGTTCTTC.

The chain joins TRBV5-6 to TRBJ1-1, with 8 nucleotides matching TRBD1. The CDR3 covers 13 residues. Per germline, CDR1 SGHDT and CDR2 YYEEEE. Trimming removed 0 bases from V and 9 bases from J; junction bases left unmatched: 4. The CDR3 is CASSLGRTGKAFF. CDR3 DNA: TGTGCCAGCAGCTTGGGGAGGACAGGGAAAGCTTTCTTT.

The chain employs TRBV5-4 and TRBJ2-7; 10 bases agree with TRBD1. Germline-derived CDR1 and CDR2 are SGHNT and YYREEE (reference sequence). The CDR3 is 14 residues long. V gave up 3 bases and J gave up 3 bases; unmatched junction bases: 3. This CDR3 is CASSWGQGYYEQYF. In DNA form, the CDR3 reads TGTGCCAGCAGCTGGGGACAGGGGTACTACGAGCAGTACTTC.